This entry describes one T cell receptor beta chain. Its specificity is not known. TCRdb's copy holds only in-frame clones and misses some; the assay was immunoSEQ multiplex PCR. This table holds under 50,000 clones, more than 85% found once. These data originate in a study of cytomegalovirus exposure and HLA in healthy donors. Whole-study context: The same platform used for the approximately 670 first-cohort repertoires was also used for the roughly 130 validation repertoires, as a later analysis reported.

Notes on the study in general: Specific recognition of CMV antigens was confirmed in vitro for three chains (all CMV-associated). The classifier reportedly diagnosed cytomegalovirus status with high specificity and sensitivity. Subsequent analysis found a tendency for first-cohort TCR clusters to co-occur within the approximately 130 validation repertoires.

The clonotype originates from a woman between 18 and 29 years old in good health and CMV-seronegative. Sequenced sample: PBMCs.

The CDR3 sequence is CASNYGSLYEKLFF. Here the CDR3 DNA reads TGTGCCAGCAATTACGGGAGTCTCTATGAAAAACTGTTTTTT. The chain combines TRBV28 with TRBJ1-4; D uncertain. This CDR3 has 14 residues. Trimming left V 7 bases short and J 6 bases short, with 15 bases between. The V gene's germline CDR1 is MDHEN and CDR2 SYDVKM.